Below are 28 T cell receptor beta chains sequenced from a single sample in a study of cytomegalovirus exposure and HLA in healthy donors. Primers included in the PCR were 60 Vbeta and 13 Jbeta primers. The table came from immunoSEQ multiplex PCR; TCRdb's copy has only in-frame clones and leaves some out. The data show 70,000 to 95,000 clones, 70% to 90% seen once. The sample consisted of PBMCs. The receptors were sampled from a woman between 18 and 29 years old in good health and CMV-seropositive.

This clone was counted once. As DNA, the CDR3 is TGTGCCAGCGCCGGGGAAGCGGGGACCGGTGGGACCCAGTACTTC. This translates into CASAGEAGTGGTQYF. The chain carries TRBV11-2 and TRBJ2-5; 7 bases are a match to TRBD2. The CDR3 is 15 amino acids. V lost 8 bases, J lost 7 bases, and 16 bases stayed unmatched. The germline V gene encodes CDR1 SGHAT and CDR2 FQNNGV. Full variable domain (outside the CDR3, taken from reference TRBV11-2 and TRBJ2-5): EAGVAQSPRYKIIEKRQSVAFWCNPISGHATLYWYQQILGQGPKLLIQFQNNGVVDDSQLPKDRFSAERLKGVDSTLKIQPAKLEDSAVYLCASAGEAGTGGTQYFGPGTRLLVL.

The rearrangement uses TRBV5-1 and TRBJ2-5; 9 bases are a match to TRBD2. The V gene's germline CDR1 is SGHRS and CDR2 YFSETQ. J gave up 4 bases and V 0 bases, and 10 bases lay outside the gene matches. This CDR3 comprises 17 residues. CDR3 nucleotide sequence: TGCGCCAGCAGCTTGGCCAGTCTAGCGGGGAGTTTAGAGACCCAGTACTTC. As protein: CASSLASLAGSLETQYF.

The rearrangement uses TRBV7-8 and TRBJ2-7, with 10 bases that match TRBD2. The ends lost 5 bases at V and 5 bases at J; junction bases unmatched: 6. The CDR3 totals 14 residues. CDR1 and CDR2 from the germline V gene are SGHVS and FQNEAQ. The CDR3 sequence is CASSPSGSDDEQYF. The CDR3 DNA is TGTGCCAGCAGCCCTAGCGGGAGCGACGACGAGCAGTACTTC.

The rearrangement links TRBV7-9 to TRBJ2-2; the match to TRBD2 covers 7 bases. After removal of 4 bases from V and 0 bases from J, the junction contained 8 bases not matched to a gene. Germline V gene data show CDR1 as SEHNR and CDR2 as FQNEAQ (reference sequence). The CDR3 sequence is 17 residues long. The CDR3 spells CASSWRGSPANTGELFF. The CDR3 coding sequence is TGTGCCAGCAGCTGGCGCGGGAGCCCCGCGAACACCGGGGAGCTGTTTTTT.

The chain joins TRBV29-1 to TRBJ1-2; a possible D gene is TRBD1 (6 bases). The germline V gene has CDR1 SQVTM and CDR2 ANQGSEA. CDR3 length equals 13 residues. Trimming removed 7 bases from V and 7 bases from J, with 19 bases in between. The CDR3 sequence is CSAADGGAVGYTF. The CDR3 DNA reads TGCAGCGCCGCCGACGGGGGGGCGGTTGGCTACACCTTC.

This clone was seen a single time. The chain couples TRBV4-1 to TRBJ1-2; D is possibly TRBD1 (5 bases). Germline V gene sequence: CDR1 MGHRA, CDR2 YSYEKL. The CDR3 covers 14 residues. Trimming removed 4 bases from V and 6 bases from J, with 15 bases in between. CDR3: CASSPDRGVDGYTF. CDR3 coding DNA: TGCGCCAGCAGCCCAGACAGAGGCGTTGATGGCTACACCTTC.

The genes are TRBV1 and TRBJ2-3; the D call TRBD2 from the table was never checked on the DNA. TRBV1 is described as a pseudogene. The CDR3 length is 15 residues. In DNA, the CDR3 is TGCACCAGCAGCCACCGAGCGGGGCGCACAGATACGCAGTATTTT. Protein product: CTSSHRAGRTDTQYF.

V gene TRBV10-2 combines with J gene TRBJ2-7; 12 bases agree with TRBD2. Per germline, CDR1 WSHSY and CDR2 SAAADI. The CDR3 length is 16 residues. After removal of 1 base from V and 1 base from J, the junction contained 2 bases not matched to a gene. CDR3 in amino acids: CASSELGLAGSYEQYF. The CDR3 nucleotides are TGCGCCAGCAGTGAGTTGGGACTAGCGGGTTCCTACGAGCAGTACTTC.

CDR3 coding DNA: TGTGCCAGAAGCCGCGGGACTACAGGCTACAATGAGCAGTTCTTC. It is translated as CARSRGTTGYNEQFF. The chain has TRBV5-3 and TRBJ2-1; 7 bases match TRBD2. TRBV5-3 carries the ORF label, with uncertain function. The V gene end was trimmed by 4 bases and the J gene end by 3 bases; junction bases not matched to a gene: 7. The length of the CDR3 is 15 residues.

The rearrangement links TRBV7-9 to TRBJ2-1; 8 bases map to TRBD1. Germline trimming cut 5 bases from V and 8 bases from J; bases unmatched to any gene: 11. Per the germline V gene, CDR1 is SEHNR and CDR2 is FQNEAQ (reference sequence). This CDR3 comprises 15 residues. This CDR3 reads CASSTNRGALDEQFF. DNA for the CDR3: TGTGCCAGCAGCACAAACAGGGGGGCGTTGGATGAGCAGTTCTTC.

This chain joins TRBV29-1 and TRBJ2-1, with TRBD2 matching 8 bases. Unmatched junction bases numbered 11, after V lost 6 bases and J lost 7 bases. Germline V gene sequence: CDR1 SQVTM, CDR2 ANQGSEA. This CDR3 spans 14 amino acids. CDR3 DNA sequence: TGCAGCGTAGCCCCCCGACTAGCGAGGAATGAGCAGTTCTTC. Translated, it gives CSVAPRLARNEQFF.

J is TRBJ1-2 and V is TRBV29-1, with 11 bases aligning to TRBD1. Germline V gene lookup returns CDR1 SQVTM and CDR2 ANQGSEA. The CDR3 covers 14 residues. V shed 7 bases and J 3 bases; nucleotides not matched to a gene: 7. The CDR3 region is CSAWTGGADYGYTF. The CDR3 bases are TGCAGCGCTTGGACAGGGGGCGCTGACTATGGCTACACCTTC.

The chain combines TRBV10-2 with TRBJ2-1; D ambiguous. Germline-derived CDR1 and CDR2 are WSHSY and SAAADI. The CDR3 contains 14 residues. Trimming shortened V by 3 bases and J by 1 base, and 7 bases separated the two germline ends. CDR3 residues: CASSDFGSYNEQFF. The CDR3 DNA sequence: TGCGCCAGCAGTGATTTCGGGTCCTACAATGAGCAGTTCTTC.

This chain links TRBV5-1 with TRBJ2-1; possibly TRBD1 for D (5 bases). Germline V gene lookup returns CDR1 SGHRS and CDR2 YFSETQ. The CDR3 is made up of 14 amino acids. V shed 0 bases and J shed 13 bases, with 17 bases lying between them. Here the CDR3 reads CASSLDRSGTNQFF. As DNA, the CDR3 is TGCGCCAGCAGCTTGGACAGGTCGGGCACGAACCAGTTCTTC.

J is TRBJ1-1 and V is TRBV27; D remains ambiguous. CDR1 and CDR2 (germline): MNHEY, SMNVEV (reference sequence). The V and J ends lost 6 bases and 3 bases respectively, with 17 bases between them. This CDR3 has 15 amino acids. This chain's CDR3 is CASSYALGGDTEAFF. The CDR3 DNA sequence: TGTGCCAGCAGCTACGCCCTGGGCGGGGACACTGAAGCTTTCTTT.

A single count supports this clone. V gene TRBV10-2 combines with J gene TRBJ1-2; 7 bases map to TRBD1. The CDR3 has 19 residues. V lost 0 bases, J lost 0 bases, and 13 bases stayed unmatched. The germline CDR1 and CDR2 sequences are WSHSY and SAAADI. The CDR3 region has the DNA TGCGCCAGCAGTGAGTCGATGGCCGGGACAGCAGGCGCTAACTATGGCTACACCTTC. Translation gives CASSESMAGTAGANYGYTF.

The genes are TRBV7-6 and TRBJ2-7; D uncertain. V was cut by 6 bases and J by 5 bases, with 11 bases left in between. The CDR3 sequence is 12 residues long. Germline assignment: CDR1 SGHVS and CDR2 FNYEAQ. The CDR3 DNA reads TGTGCCAGCAGTTCGAGGTCTGACGAGCAGTACTTC. Its translation is CASSSRSDEQYF.

V and J are TRBV7-3 and TRBJ2-1; the match to TRBD2 covers 8 bases. J was trimmed by 4 bases and V by 3 bases; bases with no gene match: 8. Germline CDR1 and CDR2: SGHTA and FQGTGA. The CDR3 contains 16 residues. This chain's CDR3 is CASSLGSGSPYNEQFF. The CDR3, as DNA: TGTGCCAGCAGCTTGGGCAGCGGGAGCCCATACAATGAGCAGTTCTTC.

The chain couples TRBV2 to TRBJ2-3; no firm D call. This CDR3 has 12 amino acids. Germline CDR1 SNHLY, CDR2 FYNNEI. The V end lost 8 bases, the J end lost 4 bases, and 10 bases lay between the germline ends. In DNA form, the CDR3 reads TGTGCCAGCTTGGCGAGGCCAGATACGCAGTATTTT. It encodes CASLARPDTQYF.

V and J are TRBV27 and TRBJ2-5; TRBD2 might be the D (5 bases). The germline V gene encodes CDR1 MNHEY and CDR2 SMNVEV (reference sequence). The CDR3 sequence is 13 residues long. V dropped 1 base and J dropped 3 bases, with 6 bases sitting between them. The CDR3 bases are TGTGCCAGCAGTTTATGGGGAGAAGAGACCCAGTACTTC. Translation gives CASSLWGEETQYF.

The chain uses TRBV6-5 and TRBJ1-1; D gene ambiguous. V was trimmed by 0 bases and J by 6 bases, leaving 11 bases between them. Germline V CDR1 and CDR2: MNHEY, SVGAGI. The CDR3 is 14 amino acids. The CDR3: CASSYSNLWPEAFF. The CDR3 nucleotides are TGTGCCAGCAGTTACTCTAATCTGTGGCCTGAAGCTTTCTTT.

This clone was recorded once. Written as DNA, the CDR3 is TGTGCCAGCAGTAACCCGGACAGGGTAAAAGGTGAAAAACTGTTTTTT. It yields the protein CASSNPDRVKGEKLFF. V usage is TRBV2 and J usage is TRBJ1-4, with 8 bases matching TRBD1. The CDR3 extends over 16 amino acids. V was clipped by 5 bases and J by 7 bases; unmatched bases: 12. Germline assignment: CDR1 SNHLY and CDR2 FYNNEI.

This chain uses TRBV30 with TRBJ2-1; 13 bases align to TRBD2. V shed 3 bases, J shed 10 bases, and the junction held 6 bases outside the gene matches. Germline CDR1 reads GTSNPN; CDR2 reads SVGIG (reference sequence). This CDR3 spans 14 amino acids. The CDR3 DNA sequence: TGTGCCTGGAGACTAGCGGGAGGGCCGGGCGAGCAGTTCTTC. Amino acid sequence: CAWRLAGGPGEQFF.

This chain connects TRBV2 to TRBJ1-6, with D perhaps matching TRBD1 (5 bases). The germline V gene has CDR1 SNHLY and CDR2 FYNNEI. This CDR3 contains 16 residues. Trimming pared 7 bases from V and 0 bases from J, leaving 13 bases between. The CDR3: CASTREGSSYNSPLHF. The DNA for the CDR3 is TGTGCCAGCACAAGGGAGGGGAGCTCCTATAATTCACCCCTCCACTTT.

The chain carries TRBV7-3 and TRBJ2-2; D gene uncertain. The germline CDR1 and CDR2 sequences are SGHTA and FQGTGA. V lost 4 bases and J 7 bases, leaving 7 bases between the germline ends. This CDR3 is 12 amino acids long. The CDR3 is CASSSPNGELFF. The CDR3 region has the DNA TGTGCCAGCAGCTCCCCTAACGGGGAGCTGTTTTTT.

The chain carries TRBV27 and TRBJ1-5, with TRBD1 matching 7 bases. V was clipped by 6 bases and J by 0 bases; unmatched bases: 5. Germline CDR1 MNHEY, CDR2 SMNVEV (reference sequence). The CDR3 extends over 15 amino acids. CDR3 amino acids: CASSRQGYSNQPQHF. In nucleotides, the CDR3 is TGTGCCAGCAGCCGACAGGGATATAGCAATCAGCCCCAGCATTTT.

The chain combines TRBV5-1 with TRBJ1-4; the D is unclear. The CDR3 totals 17 residues. Germline loops: CDR1 SGHRS, CDR2 YFSETQ. Trimming removed 3 bases at V and 3 bases at J, with 18 bases between. CDR3 protein: CASSWMQSGISNEKLFF. The CDR3 DNA reads as TGCGCCAGCAGCTGGATGCAATCCGGGATCTCTAATGAAAAACTGTTTTTT.

This sequence joins TRBV5-1 and TRBJ2-6, with a weak D call TRBD2 (5 bases). V was shortened by 4 bases and J by 0 bases, with 11 bases between the two germline ends. The germline CDR1 and CDR2 sequences are SGHRS and YFSETQ. CDR3 length: 16 amino acids. CDR3 region: CASSPGLLSGANVLTF. The CDR3 DNA sequence: TGCGCCAGCAGCCCTGGACTGCTCTCTGGGGCCAACGTCCTGACTTTC.